The 23 T cell receptor beta chains below come from one sample, sequenced in a study of cytomegalovirus exposure and HLA in healthy donors. PCR amplification relied on 60 Vbeta primers (plus 13 Jbeta primers). Assay used: immunoSEQ multiplex PCR; TCRdb lists only in-frame clones, some missing. Of roughly 160,000 clones in the sample, 80% to 85% were seen once. The material sequenced was PBMCs. The receptors derive from a male donor in good health and CMV-seronegative.

The chain has TRBV18 and TRBJ2-3, with D unclear. This CDR3 contains 14 residues. The V end lost 0 bases, the J end lost 2 bases, and 6 bases lay between the germline ends. The germline CDR1 and CDR2 sequences are KGHSH and LQKENI. The CDR3 bases are TGTGCCAGCTCACCACCGACAACCACAGATACGCAGTATTTT. This translates into CASSPPTTTDTQYF.

The chain joins TRBV9 to TRBJ2-3; 11 bases agree with TRBD1. V shed 6 bases, J shed 6 bases, and the junction held 12 bases outside the gene matches. Germline values: CDR1 SGDLS, CDR2 YYNGEE. This CDR3 spans 16 amino acids. CDR3 in amino acids: CASTPSDRGLGDTQYF. The CDR3, as DNA: TGTGCCAGCACCCCCTCGGACAGGGGGCTTGGGGATACGCAGTATTTT.

The rearrangement uses TRBV29-1 and TRBJ1-1; 7 nucleotides line up with TRBD1. The CDR3 is made up of 13 amino acids. Germline loops: CDR1 SQVTM, CDR2 ANQGSEA. Germline trimming cut 7 bases from V and 5 bases from J; bases unmatched to any gene: 10. The CDR3 protein is CSALQGRGTEAFF. DNA of the CDR3: TGCAGCGCTCTACAGGGGCGTGGGACTGAAGCTTTCTTT.

The V and J genes are TRBV19 and TRBJ2-5; perhaps TRBD1 as D (6 bases). With 6 bases removed from V and 7 bases from J, the gap between germline ends came to 21 bases. The CDR3 is 15 amino acids. From germline, CDR1 is LNHDA and CDR2 SQIVND (reference sequence). DNA of the CDR3: TGTGCCAGTAGAGGGTCAGGGACAACTTCGGGGACCCAGTACTTC. This gives the protein CASRGSGTTSGTQYF.

The chain employs TRBV5-8 and TRBJ2-3; D is possibly TRBD1 (5 bases). CDR3 size: 16 residues. CDR1 and CDR2 (germline): SGHTS, YDEGEE. The V end was cut by 3 bases, the J end by 4 bases, with 18 bases between. The CDR3 is CASSSPVQLGADTQYF. The CDR3 DNA reads as TGTGCCAGCAGCTCACCTGTACAGTTAGGGGCAGATACGCAGTATTTT. Variable domain in full (rest from reference TRBV5-8 and TRBJ2-3): EAGVTQSPTHLIKTRGQQATLRCSPISGHTSVYWYQQALGLGLQFLLWYDEGEERNRGNFPPRFSGRQFPNYSSELNVNALELEDSALYLCASSSPVQLGADTQYFGPGTRLTVL.

This chain links TRBV19 with TRBJ1-4; 7 nucleotides agree with TRBD1. Trimming removed 7 bases from V and 10 bases from J; junction bases left unmatched: 12. Per germline, CDR1 LNHDA and CDR2 SQIVND (reference sequence). The CDR3 covers 14 residues. CDR3 DNA sequence: TGTGCCAGTATAAGGGGGCCTGAAGGGGGAAAACTGTTTTTT. It translates to CASIRGPEGGKLFF.

The V call is TRBV4-2, the J call TRBJ2-2; unclear D gene. This CDR3 has 13 amino acids. Looked up from germline, CDR1 is LGHNA and CDR2 is YNFKEQ. The V end lost 5 bases, the J end lost 5 bases, and 9 bases lay between the germline ends. For the CDR3, the DNA is TGTGCCAGCAGCTACTTGTTTACCGGGGAGCTGTTTTTT. Encoded protein: CASSYLFTGELFF.

The gene calls are TRBV7-8 and TRBJ2-7; maybe TRBD2 (5 bases). Trimming stripped 5 bases from V and 7 bases from J, with 18 bases between. Germline CDR1 reads SGHVS; CDR2 reads FQNEAQ. This CDR3 is built from 14 residues. CDR3 protein: CASSPGETWREQYF. CDR3 nucleotide sequence: TGTGCCAGCAGCCCAGGAGAGACCTGGAGGGAGCAGTACTTC.

J is TRBJ1-3 and V is TRBV5-8, with 7 bases fitting TRBD1. Germline CDR1 and CDR2: SGHTS and YDEGEE. V lost 4 bases to trimming and J lost 2 bases; unmatched junction nucleotides: 3. The CDR3 length is 14 residues. Here the CDR3 DNA reads TGTGCCAGCAGCCAAACAGGGGCTGGAAACACCATATATTTT. This encodes CASSQTGAGNTIYF.

V usage is TRBV5-1 and J usage is TRBJ2-3, with 7 bases that match TRBD1. CDR1 is SGHRS, CDR2 YFSETQ, per germline. With 4 bases clipped from V and 3 bases from J, the junction kept 11 bases outside the gene matches. The CDR3 length is 16 residues. CDR3 amino acids: CASSPLPGQLTDTQYF. As DNA, the CDR3 is TGCGCCAGCAGCCCACTTCCGGGACAGTTAACAGATACGCAGTATTTT.

The chain carries TRBV29-1 and TRBJ1-3; no clear D. This CDR3 has 13 residues. V was trimmed by 4 bases and J by 0 bases, leaving 7 bases between them. Germline lookup yields CDR1 SQVTM and CDR2 ANQGSEA. DNA of the CDR3: TGCAGCGTTGCCCCTAGCTCTGGAAACACCATATATTTT. This sequence encodes CSVAPSSGNTIYF.

The gene calls are TRBV19 and TRBJ1-2; TRBD1 is a possible D gene (5 bases). V was trimmed by 2 bases and J by 4 bases, leaving 17 bases between them. Germline CDR1 and CDR2: LNHDA and SQIVND (reference sequence). The CDR3 contains 16 residues. For the CDR3, the DNA is TGTGCCAGTAGTATATACGCGACAGCGAACCTCTATGGCTACACCTTC. Translated: CASSIYATANLYGYTF.

There are a few counts of this clone. The V call is TRBV4-3, the J call TRBJ2-6; D remains unclear. Germline V gene lookup returns CDR1 LGHNA and CDR2 YSLEER. The CDR3 is 15 residues long. V lost 1 base and J lost 1, with 5 bases in between. The CDR3 coding sequence is TGCGCCAGCAGCCAAGCCCTATCTGGGGCCAACGTCCTGACTTTC. The encoded protein is CASSQALSGANVLTF.

The chain's CDR3 is CASSRQEGAAEAFF. CDR3 bases: TGCGCCAGCAGCCGCCAGGAAGGGGCGGCTGAAGCTTTCTTT. This chain joins TRBV5-1 and TRBJ1-1, with D possibly TRBD1 on 5 matching bases. This CDR3 is built from 14 residues. The germline CDR1 and CDR2 sequences are SGHRS and YFSETQ. Trimming shortened V by 4 bases and J by 6 bases, and 16 bases separated the two germline ends.

This rearrangement joins TRBV29-1 to TRBJ2-3; tentatively, D is TRBD2 (6 bases). In germline, CDR1 is SQVTM, CDR2 ANQGSEA. The CDR3 runs to 14 residues. Trimming stripped 1 base from V and 2 bases from J, with 10 bases between. This chain's CDR3 is CSVEAGETTDTQYF. The CDR3, as DNA: TGCAGCGTTGAAGCGGGGGAGACCACAGATACGCAGTATTTT.

The V call is TRBV28, the J call TRBJ2-3; perhaps TRBD1 as D (6 bases). This CDR3 is built from 14 residues. V was shortened by 6 bases and J by 2 bases, with 12 bases between the two germline ends. CDR1 is MDHEN, CDR2 SYDVKM, per germline. The CDR3 is CASSRYRATDTQYF. The CDR3 region has the DNA TGTGCCAGCAGCAGATACAGGGCCACAGATACGCAGTATTTT.

The chain joins TRBV6-5 to TRBJ1-2; D perhaps matches TRBD1 (5 bases). Germline V gene sequence: CDR1 MNHEY, CDR2 SVGAGI. With 10 bases removed from V and 3 bases from J, the gap between germline ends came to 21 bases. The CDR3 consists of 15 residues. The DNA for the CDR3 is TGTGCCACCTCTCTAATAGGCAGGGAGGACTATGGCTACACCTTC. Its translation is CATSLIGREDYGYTF.

This clone was recorded a few times. The chain links TRBV6-6 to TRBJ2-1; 8 nucleotides match TRBD1. V shed 7 bases and J 0 bases; nucleotides not matched to a gene: 5. The CDR3 consists of 15 residues. In germline, CDR1 is MNHNY, CDR2 SVGAGI (reference sequence). Here the CDR3 reads CASNLGQASYNEQFF. The DNA for the CDR3 is TGTGCCAGCAACTTGGGACAGGCCTCCTACAATGAGCAGTTCTTC.

The chain couples TRBV4-2 to TRBJ1-2, with D uncertain. There are 15 residues in the CDR3. Trimming left V 3 bases short and J 7 bases short, with 18 bases between. CDR1 LGHNA and CDR2 YNFKEQ come from the germline V gene. The CDR3 loop reads CASSQGSGSESGYTF. As DNA, the CDR3 is TGTGCCAGCAGCCAGGGGTCTGGGAGCGAGTCTGGCTACACCTTC.

This chain links TRBV27 with TRBJ2-5, with D unclear. Germline CDR1 and CDR2: MNHEY and SMNVEV (reference sequence). The CDR3 is made up of 12 amino acids. V lost 5 bases and J 3 bases, leaving 7 bases between the germline ends. The CDR3: CASSPGEETQYF. DNA for the CDR3: TGTGCCAGCAGTCCAGGCGAAGAGACCCAGTACTTC.

V usage is TRBV7-2 and J usage is TRBJ2-5; 8 bases line up with TRBD2. Germline CDR1 reads SGHTA; CDR2 reads FQGNSA. V shed 7 bases and J 5 bases; nucleotides not matched to a gene: 12. The CDR3 runs to 15 residues. The CDR3 here is CASNSVAGPRETQYF. The CDR3 region has the DNA TGTGCCAGCAACTCGGTAGCGGGGCCCCGGGAGACCCAGTACTTC.

The chain combines TRBV2 with TRBJ1-5, with TRBD1 as a possible D gene (5 bases). Germline V CDR1 and CDR2: SNHLY, FYNNEI. Trimming removed 6 bases from V and 4 bases from J, with 10 bases in between. The CDR3 runs 13 residues. In nucleotides, the CDR3 is TGTGCCAGCAGAGGGGAAGAGAATCAGCCCCAGCATTTT. It encodes CASRGEENQPQHF. Complete variable domain (other parts from reference TRBV2 and TRBJ1-5): EPEVTQTPSHQVTQMGQEVILRCVPISNHLYFYWYRQILGQKVEFLVSFYNNEISEKSEIFDDQFSVERPDGSNFTLKIRSTKLEDSAMYFCASRGEENQPQHFGDGTRLSIL.

The V gene is TRBV5-6, the J gene TRBJ2-7, with D unresolved. From germline, CDR1 is SGHDT and CDR2 YYEEEE. This CDR3 has 13 residues. The V gene lost 0 bases and the J gene lost 2 bases, with 6 bases spanning the gap. This CDR3 reads CASSLVATYEQYF. The CDR3 DNA reads as TGTGCCAGCAGCTTGGTGGCCACCTACGAGCAGTACTTC.